The 5 T cell receptor beta chains below come from one sample, sequenced in a study of fetal regulatory T cell absence and autoimmunity. Data came from immunoSEQ multiplex PCR; TCRdb stores just in-frame clones and leaves some out. The repertoire includes around 100,000 clones, approximately 79% of them detected once, and 2% sits in the top ten. Input material: pancreas tissue. These receptors all stem from a male donor with IPEX syndrome.

This clone was found a few times. The chain's CDR3 is CAGRSGTGVHEQYF. The DNA for the CDR3 is TGCGCCGGCCGCTCTGGGACAGGGGTCCACGAGCAGTACTTC. The rearrangement uses TRBV10-1 and TRBJ2-7, with 10 bases fitting TRBD1. With V trimmed by 11 bases and J by 5 bases, 12 bases remained unmatched. The CDR3 length is 14 residues. Germline V gives CDR1 WNHNN, CDR2 SYGVQD (reference sequence).

This chain joins TRBV6-5 and TRBJ1-1; D gene uncertain. CDR1 MNHEY and CDR2 SVGAGI come from the germline V gene. Trimming pared 2 bases from V and 6 bases from J, leaving 13 bases between. This CDR3 comprises 14 residues. CDR3 in DNA: TGTGCCAGCAGTTACAGGGAGATAGCAGCTGAAGCTTTCTTT. Protein: CASSYREIAAEAFF.

V is TRBV30 and J is TRBJ2-1, with TRBD2 identical over 12 bases. With V trimmed by 3 bases and J by 4 bases, 4 bases remained unmatched. Germline lookup yields CDR1 GTSNPN and CDR2 SVGIG (reference sequence). The CDR3 is 15 amino acids. The DNA of the CDR3 is TGTGCCTGGAGGCTGACTAGCGGGAGATACAATGAGCAGTTCTTC. This encodes CAWRLTSGRYNEQFF. Full variable domain (rest looked up from reference TRBV30 and TRBJ2-1): SQTIHQWPATLVQPVGSPLSLECTVEGTSNPNLYWYRQAAGRGLQLLFYSVGIGQISSEVPQNLSASRPQDRQFILSSKKLLLSDSGFYLCAWRLTSGRYNEQFFGPGTRLTVL.

In this sample, this clone turned up many times. This rearrangement joins TRBV19 to TRBJ1-2; 11 positions agree with TRBD1. The CDR3 is 12 amino acids. Germline assignment: CDR1 LNHDA and CDR2 SQIVND (reference sequence). The J segment lost 4 bases and the V segment lost 8 bases, leaving 0 bases of the junction unmatched. CDR3 region: CASGQGAYGYTF. Written as DNA, the CDR3 is TGTGCCAGTGGACAGGGGGCCTATGGCTACACCTTC.

This chain uses TRBV23-1 with TRBJ1-1; D gene unclear. TRBV23-1 is identified as an open reading frame with a role that is uncertain. The V end was cut by 7 bases, the J end by 6 bases, with 9 bases between. The CDR3 is 11 amino acids. DNA of the CDR3: TGCGCCAGCACCTACGGGGCTGAAGCTTTCTTT. Its protein is CASTYGAEAFF.